This entry features one T cell receptor beta chain sequence. One entry per CDR3 protein results from TCRdb running MiXCR on the 5' RACE reads. The sample records tens of thousands of distinct CDR3 sequences, more than 5% being singletons. The sample is drawn from a study of early T cells in non-severe SARS-CoV-2 infection. The source is an adult who was a healthcare worker with PCR-confirmed SARS-CoV-2 infection or an uninfected control (not recorded which). The sample was whole blood, taken at baseline.

CDR3 sequence: CASGNSGANVLTF. The CDR3 region has the DNA TGTGCCAGCGGGAACTCTGGGGCCAACGTCCTGACTTTC. This chain connects TRBV18 to TRBJ2-6; D unresolved. The CDR3 totals 13 residues. Between the trimmed V and J ends, which lost 8 bases and 0 bases, there was a span of 5 bases. CDR1 and CDR2 from the germline V gene are KGHSH and LQKENI.